Following are 10 T cell receptor beta chains from one sample sequenced in a study of T cell repertoires in cytomegalovirus infection. In TCRdb, the reads were re-called with MiXCR into one record per CDR3 protein. This sample yields approximately 390,000 distinct CDR3 sequences, of which 34% are seen a single time; less than 15% belongs to the top ten. For these receptors, no antigen is known. The sequenced sample was cultured PBMCs, obtained from culture after CMV antigen stimulation. These receptors were obtained from a human donor in good health (CMV status not recorded). Some clones in this sample may be carry-over from other donors' samples.

There are many counts of this clonotype. The chain uses TRBV7-2 and TRBJ2-3, with D uncertain. The V end lost 4 bases, the J end lost 2 bases, and 16 bases lay between the germline ends. Germline CDR1 reads SGHTA; CDR2 reads FQGNSA. This CDR3 is built from 16 residues. The CDR3 DNA is TGTGCCAGCAGCTACGACGGACCTGGACCCACAGATACGCAGTATTTT. It translates to CASSYDGPGPTDTQYF. Together with reference TRBV7-2 and TRBJ2-3, the CDR3 gives the full variable domain: GAGVSQSPSNKVTEKGKDVELRCDPISGHTALYWYRQSLGQGLEFLIYFQGNSAPDKSGLPSDRFSAERTGGSVSTLTIQRTQQEDSAVYLCASSYDGPGPTDTQYFGPGTRLTVL.

This chain connects TRBV9 to TRBJ2-2; 7 bases match TRBD2. This CDR3 is built from 16 residues. V trimming: 3 bases; J trimming: 4 bases; junction bases outside the gene matches: 9. The germline gives CDR1 SGDLS, CDR2 YYNGEE. Written as DNA, the CDR3 is TGTGCCAGCAGCGCTCCTAGCGGAACCTTCACCGGGGAGCTGTTTTTT. It specifies CASSAPSGTFTGELFF.

This clonotype was observed a handful of times. The V gene is TRBV4-1, the J gene TRBJ1-3; possible D gene TRBD1, 5 bases. The length of the CDR3 is 15 residues. Germline assignment: CDR1 MGHRA and CDR2 YSYEKL. Trimming shortened V by 3 bases and J by 4 bases, and 13 bases separated the two germline ends. The CDR3 DNA reads as TGCGCCAGCAGCCAGGCGGGGCTACGGGGAAACACCATATATTTT. Protein sequence: CASSQAGLRGNTIYF.

The sample holds many counts of this clonotype. Here the CDR3 reads CASSWGQSQETQYF. CDR3 bases: TGTGCCAGCAGCTGGGGACAGAGCCAAGAGACCCAGTACTTC. J is TRBJ2-5 and V is TRBV7-2; TRBD1 aligns across 7 bases. Germline V gene sequence: CDR1 SGHTA, CDR2 FQGNSA. Trimming removed 4 bases from V and 1 base from J; junction bases left unmatched: 3. CDR3 length: 14 amino acids.

The chain employs TRBV7-6 and TRBJ1-1; D is unresolved. The germline V gene has CDR1 SGHVS and CDR2 FNYEAQ. The CDR3 totals 12 residues. V lost 5 bases to trimming and J lost 13 bases, with 17 bases between them. For the CDR3, the DNA is TGTGCCAGCAGCCCCAATTACGACCGGGTTTTCTTT. Translation: CASSPNYDRVFF. Full variable domain (outside the CDR3, taken from reference TRBV7-6 and TRBJ1-1): GAGVSQSPRYKVTKRGQDVALRCDPISGHVSLYWYRQALGQGPEFLTYFNYEAQQDKSGLPNDRFSAERPEGSISTLTIQRTEQRDSAMYRCASSPNYDRVFFGQGTRLTVV.

The chain has TRBV5-1 and TRBJ1-2, with D hard to call. Germline loops: CDR1 SGHRS, CDR2 YFSETQ. V was clipped by 5 bases and J by 2 bases, with 13 bases between them. The length of the CDR3 is 14 residues. The CDR3 region has the DNA TGCGCCAGCAGGGAATCGACGACGAACTATGGCTACACCTTC. Its translation is CASRESTTNYGYTF.

The chain carries TRBV7-8 and TRBJ1-2; a weak D match, TRBD1 (6 bases). Germline CDR1 and CDR2: SGHVS and FQNEAQ. Trimming took 5 bases from V and 11 from J, leaving 21 bases between them. CDR3 length: 14 residues. The CDR3 bases are TGTGCCAGCAGCCAAGAGGACCAGGGGAGACCATACACCTTC. Protein product: CASSQEDQGRPYTF.

The chain combines TRBV5-1 with TRBJ2-2; 7 nucleotides agree with TRBD2. After removal of 1 base from V and 7 bases from J, the junction contained 10 bases not matched to a gene. The CDR3 length is 16 residues. In germline, CDR1 is SGHRS, CDR2 YFSETQ. In DNA, the CDR3 is TGCGCCAGCAGCTTGTCTCTCGGCCTAGCGGTCGGGGAGCTGTTTTTT. It encodes CASSLSLGLAVGELFF.

In this sample, this clonotype turned up once. The chain links TRBV10-3 to TRBJ1-1; D is unclear. Germline V gene sequence: CDR1 ENHRY, CDR2 SYGVKD. With 2 bases removed from V and 8 bases from J, the gap between germline ends came to 12 bases. This CDR3 is built from 13 residues. In DNA form, the CDR3 reads TGTGCCATCAGTGAGAACCTGATCGGCGAAGCTTTCTTT. It encodes CAISENLIGEAFF.

The V gene is TRBV7-6, the J gene TRBJ2-7; tentative D call: TRBD2 (6 bases). There are 14 residues in the CDR3. Germline assignment: CDR1 SGHVS and CDR2 FNYEAQ. The germline V and J ends were trimmed by 4 bases and 0 bases, with 10 bases remaining between them. Here the CDR3 reads CASSWGDSSYEQYF. CDR3 bases: TGTGCCAGCAGCTGGGGGGACTCCTCCTACGAGCAGTACTTC. The full variable domain, with the rest looked up from reference TRBV7-6 and TRBJ2-7, is GAGVSQSPRYKVTKRGQDVALRCDPISGHVSLYWYRQALGQGPEFLTYFNYEAQQDKSGLPNDRFSAERPEGSISTLTIQRTEQRDSAMYRCASSWGDSSYEQYFGPGTRLTVT.